These 21 T cell receptor beta chains came from one sample sequenced in a study of blood T cell repertoires in COVID-19. This table comes from immunoSEQ multiplex PCR, and its TCRdb copy is limited to in-frame clones, with some not included. This repertoire shows approximately 150,000 clones, about 85% found once; its top ten account for approximately 4.1%. The specimen sequenced was peripheral blood. The receptors derive from a woman aged 55-70 years with active or convalescent COVID-19.

The J gene is TRBJ1-5, the V gene TRBV10-3; no clear D gene. The CDR3 loop spans 15 amino acids. CDR1 ENHRY and CDR2 SYGVKD come from the germline V gene. Trimming took off 0 bases at V and 9 bases at J, with 15 bases between the two ends. CDR3 DNA sequence: TGTGCCATCAGTGAGTCGGATTTTATTTGGAGGCCCCAGCATTTT. It encodes CAISESDFIWRPQHF.

This clone has only one observation. The chain has TRBV10-3 and TRBJ1-1; D ambiguous. From germline, CDR1 is ENHRY and CDR2 SYGVKD. There are 13 residues in the CDR3. The V gene lost 3 bases and the J gene lost 1 base, with 6 bases spanning the gap. The CDR3 protein is CAISDGQNTEAFF. For the CDR3, the DNA is TGTGCCATCAGTGATGGCCAGAACACTGAAGCTTTCTTT.

This clone showed up many times. The chain links TRBV5-1 to TRBJ2-1; a weak D match, TRBD2 (7 bases). The germline V and J ends were trimmed by 2 bases and 6 bases, with 15 bases remaining between them. CDR3 length: 15 residues. Germline CDR1 and CDR2: SGHRS and YFSETQ. CDR3: CASSLVRGAGNEQFF. In DNA, the CDR3 is TGCGCCAGCAGCTTAGTCCGGGGGGCCGGCAATGAGCAGTTCTTC.

This clone was detected a few times. The chain combines TRBV9 with TRBJ2-3; 8 nucleotides match TRBD1. The CDR3 has 15 residues. Germline lookup yields CDR1 SGDLS and CDR2 YYNGEE. The V and J ends lost 1 base and 1 base, in that order; junction bases with no gene match: 2. The CDR3 loop is CASSVLQGGTDTQYF. In DNA form, the CDR3 reads TGTGCCAGCAGCGTATTACAGGGGGGCACAGATACGCAGTATTTT. The full variable domain, completed using reference TRBV9 and TRBJ2-3, is DSGVTQTPKHLITATGQRVTLRCSPRSGDLSVYWYQQSLDQGLQFLIQYYNGEERAKGNILERFSAQQFPDLHSELNLSSLELGDSALYFCASSVLQGGTDTQYFGPGTRLTVL.

This chain uses TRBV7-2 with TRBJ1-1; the D is unclear. CDR1 SGHTA and CDR2 FQGNSA come from the germline V gene. Trimming left V 1 base short and J 0 bases short, with 6 bases between. The CDR3 runs to 14 residues. The CDR3 DNA is TGTGCCAGCAGCTTAGTTTCAGTGAACACTGAAGCTTTCTTT. Amino acid sequence: CASSLVSVNTEAFF. The full variable domain, in which reference TRBV7-2 and TRBJ1-1 provide the parts outside the CDR3, is GAGVSQSPSNKVTEKGKDVELRCDPISGHTALYWYRQSLGQGLEFLIYFQGNSAPDKSGLPSDRFSAERTGGSVSTLTIQRTQQEDSAVYLCASSLVSVNTEAFFGQGTRLTVV.

The genes are TRBV9 and TRBJ2-7, with D possibly matching TRBD1 (6 bases). V lost 3 bases and J lost 6, with 13 bases in between. This CDR3 is built from 13 residues. Looked up from germline, CDR1 is SGDLS and CDR2 is YYNGEE. The CDR3 DNA reads as TGTGCCAGCAGCGCATACCCCAGGGGCGAGCAGTACTTC. It specifies CASSAYPRGEQYF.

This clone appeared once. The rearrangement joins TRBV30 to TRBJ2-7; D perhaps matches TRBD2 (6 bases). The CDR3 loop spans 16 amino acids. The germline V gene encodes CDR1 GTSNPN and CDR2 SVGIG (reference sequence). Trimming stripped 0 bases from V and 5 bases from J, with 20 bases between. For the CDR3, the DNA is TGTGCCTGGAGTGTACGGAGCCAGGGCCGGAGGGACGAGCAGTACTTC. Translating gives CAWSVRSQGRRDEQYF.

The J gene is TRBJ2-7, the V gene TRBV19; 10 bases fit TRBD1. J gave up 4 bases and V 3 bases, and 9 bases lay outside the gene matches. This CDR3 is 16 amino acids long. Germline V gene data show CDR1 as LNHDA and CDR2 as SQIVND (reference sequence). CDR3 coding DNA: TGTGCCAGTAGTATGGGAGCCCCGGGACAGGGGTACGAGCAGTACTTC. As protein: CASSMGAPGQGYEQYF.

This chain connects TRBV7-9 to TRBJ2-3, with D possibly TRBD2 on 6 matching bases. Germline values: CDR1 SEHNR, CDR2 FQNEAQ (reference sequence). This CDR3 contains 15 residues. V lost 5 bases to trimming and J lost 3 bases, with 15 bases between them. The DNA for the CDR3 is TGTGCCAGCAGCGCCGGGACTGCCAGAACAGATACGCAGTATTTT. Translating gives CASSAGTARTDTQYF.

This clone came up a few times. This sequence joins TRBV12-3 or TRBV12-4 and TRBJ1-2, with D tentatively TRBD1 (6 bases). V was cut by 7 bases and J by 4 bases, with 13 bases left in between. This CDR3 is built from 13 residues. For the CDR3, the DNA is TGTGCCAGCATCCGGGACATCAGCTATGGCTACACCTTC. Protein: CASIRDISYGYTF.

This clone was observed once. The chain is built from TRBV2 and TRBJ2-4; no reliable D call. Per the germline V gene, CDR1 is SNHLY and CDR2 is FYNNEI. V lost 6 bases and J 9 bases, leaving 6 bases between the germline ends. The CDR3 spans 10 residues. The CDR3 reads CASRLGIQYF. Here the CDR3 DNA reads TGTGCCAGCAGACTCGGCATTCAGTACTTC. Looking up the rest from reference TRBV2 and TRBJ2-4 gives the full variable domain: EPEVTQTPSHQVTQMGQEVILRCVPISNHLYFYWYRQILGQKVEFLVSFYNNEISEKSEIFDDQFSVERPDGSNFTLKIRSTKLEDSAMYFCASRLGIQYFGAGTRLSVL.

The chain links TRBV10-3 to TRBJ2-7; a possible D gene is TRBD2 (5 bases). Trimming removed 0 bases at V and 2 bases at J, with 5 bases between. CDR1 and CDR2 (germline): ENHRY, SYGVKD. This CDR3 has 13 residues. The CDR3 here is CAISESGTYEQYF. The DNA for the CDR3 is TGTGCCATCAGTGAGTCCGGGACCTACGAGCAGTACTTC.

The chain links TRBV6-6 to TRBJ1-2; perhaps TRBD1 as D (6 bases). The CDR3 length is 16 residues. V was pared by 2 bases and J by 3 bases, with 16 bases between. CDR1 MNHNY and CDR2 SVGAGI come from the germline V gene (reference sequence). The DNA for the CDR3 is TGTGCCAGCAGTTACGGTTGGGGGGGGCGAGACTATGGCTACACCTTC. As protein: CASSYGWGGRDYGYTF.

The chain has TRBV7-3 and TRBJ1-1; 10 bases are shared with TRBD1. The CDR3 extends over 14 amino acids. Trimming took 3 bases from V and 9 from J; bases not matched to a gene: 7. Germline-derived CDR1 and CDR2 are SGHTA and FQGTGA. CDR3 sequence: CASSLNGQGDKAFF. In nucleotides, the CDR3 is TGTGCCAGCAGCTTGAACGGACAGGGGGACAAAGCTTTCTTT.

The V and J genes are TRBV27 and TRBJ1-1; D is unclear. Trimming pared 1 base from V and 3 bases from J, leaving 6 bases between. This CDR3 has 13 amino acids. Germline CDR1 and CDR2: MNHEY and SMNVEV (reference sequence). CDR3 nucleotide sequence: TGTGCCAGCAGTTTATTAGTCCACACTGAAGCTTTCTTT. It encodes CASSLLVHTEAFF.

The chain joins TRBV6-1 to TRBJ2-7; TRBD1 agrees at 7 bases. This CDR3 region has 15 residues. The J segment lost 1 base and the V segment lost 3 bases, leaving 6 bases of the junction unmatched. Germline loops: CDR1 MNHNS, CDR2 SASEGT. CDR3 protein: CASSETADRSYEQYF. As DNA, the CDR3 is TGTGCCAGCAGTGAGACTGCGGACAGGTCCTACGAGCAGTACTTC.

The gene calls are TRBV5-4 and TRBJ2-7, with a weak D call TRBD1 (5 bases). This CDR3 is built from 13 residues. In germline, CDR1 is SGHNT, CDR2 YYREEE (reference sequence). The ends were cut back, 0 bases at V and 3 bases at J, with 7 bases in the middle. The CDR3 sequence: CASSLARDYEQYF. The CDR3 DNA is TGTGCCAGCAGCTTGGCCAGGGACTACGAGCAGTACTTC.

For this clone: Additional DNA sequences in this sample encode the identical CDR3. V and J are TRBV6-5 and TRBJ2-3, with TRBD2 matching over 7 bases. V shed 4 bases and J 1 base; nucleotides not matched to a gene: 2. Per the germline V gene, CDR1 is MNHEY and CDR2 is SVGAGI. There are 14 residues in the CDR3. The CDR3 is CASSFSGGTDTQYF. CDR3 in DNA: TGTGCCAGCAGTTTCAGCGGGGGCACAGATACGCAGTATTTT.

The chain employs TRBV5-6 and TRBJ1-1, with a weak D call TRBD1 (5 bases). With 5 bases removed from V and 4 bases from J, the gap between germline ends came to 18 bases. Germline CDR1 is SGHDT and CDR2 is YYEEEE. This CDR3 contains 15 residues. The CDR3 is CASSEVWAGGTEAFF. Here the CDR3 DNA reads TGTGCCAGCAGTGAGGTGTGGGCGGGGGGCACTGAAGCTTTCTTT.

This chain's CDR3 is CASRVTPWASPLHF. The CDR3 nucleotides are TGTGCCAGCAGAGTGACCCCCTGGGCTTCACCCCTCCACTTT. V and J are TRBV27 and TRBJ1-6, with unresolved D. V was clipped by 6 bases and J by 9 bases, with 15 bases between them. Per germline, CDR1 MNHEY and CDR2 SMNVEV (reference sequence). CDR3 length: 14 residues.

The J gene is TRBJ1-2, the V gene TRBV28; tentatively, D is TRBD1 (6 bases). Germline-derived CDR1 and CDR2 are MDHEN and SYDVKM. The CDR3 runs to 15 residues. Trimming cost V 1 base and J 0 bases, with 9 bases left between them. CDR3 region: CASSLFRTANYGYTF. CDR3 nucleotides: TGTGCCAGCAGTTTATTTAGGACAGCTAACTATGGCTACACCTTC.